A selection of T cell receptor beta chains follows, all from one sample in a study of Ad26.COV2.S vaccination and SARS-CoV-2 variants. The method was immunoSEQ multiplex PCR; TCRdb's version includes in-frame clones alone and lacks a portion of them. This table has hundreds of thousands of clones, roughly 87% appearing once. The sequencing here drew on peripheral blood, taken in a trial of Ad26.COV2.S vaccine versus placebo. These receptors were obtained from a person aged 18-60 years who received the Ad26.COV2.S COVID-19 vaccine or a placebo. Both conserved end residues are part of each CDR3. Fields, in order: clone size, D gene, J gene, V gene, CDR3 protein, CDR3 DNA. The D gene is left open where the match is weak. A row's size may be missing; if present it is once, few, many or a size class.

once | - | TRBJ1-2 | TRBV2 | CASTDGESSYTF | TGTGCCAGCACGGACGGGGAAAGTAGCTACACCTTC
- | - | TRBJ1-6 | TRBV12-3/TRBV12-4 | CASSLDPSPLHF | TGTGCCAGCAGTTTGGACCCTTCACCCCTCCACTTT
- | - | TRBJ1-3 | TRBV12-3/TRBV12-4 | CASSLNGNTIYF | TGTGCCAGCAGTTTAAATGGAAACACCATATATTTT
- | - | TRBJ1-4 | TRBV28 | CASSYRTGREKLFF | TGTGCCAGCAGTTATCGGACCGGGCGTGAAAAACTGTTTTTT
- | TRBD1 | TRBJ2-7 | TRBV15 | CATSRGLPRTGVGEQYF | TGTGCCACCAGCAGAGGCCTCCCCCGGACAGGGGTGGGGGAGCAGTACTTC
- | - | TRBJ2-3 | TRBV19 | CASSPLNLRGDTQYF | TGTGCCAGTAGCCCTTTAAACCTCCGAGGTGATACGCAGTATTTT
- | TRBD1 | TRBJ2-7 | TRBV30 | CAWSFDRGSYEQYF | TGTGCCTGGAGTTTCGACAGGGGCTCCTACGAGCAGTACTTC
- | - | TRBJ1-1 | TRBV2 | CASCDRPSTEAFF | TGTGCCAGCTGTGACAGGCCTAGTACTGAAGCTTTCTTT
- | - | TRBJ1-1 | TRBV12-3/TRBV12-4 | CASGLNSREAFF | TGTGCCAGCGGCCTGAACTCTCGTGAAGCTTTCTTT
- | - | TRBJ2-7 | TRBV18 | CASSPGRYSYEQYF | TGTGCCAGCTCACCGGGACGTTACTCCTACGAGCAGTACTTC
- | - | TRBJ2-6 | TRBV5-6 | CASSLWGAGANVLTF | TGTGCCAGCAGCTTGTGGGGGGCTGGGGCCAACGTCCTGACTTTC